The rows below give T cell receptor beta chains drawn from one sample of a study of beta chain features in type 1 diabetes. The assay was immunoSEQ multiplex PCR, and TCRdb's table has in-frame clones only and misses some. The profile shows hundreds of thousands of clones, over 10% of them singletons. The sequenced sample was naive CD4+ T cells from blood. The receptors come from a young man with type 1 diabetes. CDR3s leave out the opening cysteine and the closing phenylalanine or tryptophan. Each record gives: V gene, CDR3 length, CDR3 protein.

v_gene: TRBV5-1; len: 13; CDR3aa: ASGDFGATNEKLF
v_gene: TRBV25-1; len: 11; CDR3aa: ASIGQAGSEAF
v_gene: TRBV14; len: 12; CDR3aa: ASSQGGWDQPQH
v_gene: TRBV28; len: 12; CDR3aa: ASSLFSGVDEQY
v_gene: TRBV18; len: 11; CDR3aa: ASSPDESHGYT
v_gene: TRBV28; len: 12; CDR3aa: ASSPGTANTEAF
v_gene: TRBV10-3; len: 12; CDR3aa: AISESQRGDEQY
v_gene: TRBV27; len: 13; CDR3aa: ASRPGAYSNQPQH
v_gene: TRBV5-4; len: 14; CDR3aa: ASRGGPSGGINEQF
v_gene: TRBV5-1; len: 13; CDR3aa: ASSLAGVSGETQY
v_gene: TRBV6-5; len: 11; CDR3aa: ASSYSGGETQY
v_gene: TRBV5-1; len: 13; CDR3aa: ASSLAEEAPYEQY
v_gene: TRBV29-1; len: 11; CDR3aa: SVAEGEGTEAF
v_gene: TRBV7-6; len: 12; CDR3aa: ASSPSTTIKTQY
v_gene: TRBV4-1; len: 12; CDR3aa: ASSLGRAQETQY
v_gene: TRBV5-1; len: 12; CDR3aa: ASSLEHSPSEAF
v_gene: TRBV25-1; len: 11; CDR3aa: ASTRRPDSPLH
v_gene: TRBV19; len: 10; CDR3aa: ASGTAGETQY
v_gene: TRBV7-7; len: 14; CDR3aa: ASSLAAGAGANVLT
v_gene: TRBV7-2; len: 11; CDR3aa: ASSTRTSYEAF
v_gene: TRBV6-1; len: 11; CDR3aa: ASSERTDYEQY
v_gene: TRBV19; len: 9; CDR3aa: ASFGYNEQF
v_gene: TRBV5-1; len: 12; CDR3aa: ASSLGTGGDGYT
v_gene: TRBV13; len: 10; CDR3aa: ASRGHTDTQY
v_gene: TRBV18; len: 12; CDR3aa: ASLQGTENTEAF
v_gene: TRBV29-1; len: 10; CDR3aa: SVGHSDTEAF
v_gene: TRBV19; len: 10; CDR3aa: ASAPSSYEQY
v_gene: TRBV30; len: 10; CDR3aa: AWSVRGTEAF
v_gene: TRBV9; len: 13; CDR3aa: ASSTLAGADNEQF
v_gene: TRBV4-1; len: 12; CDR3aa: ASSQVAALETQY
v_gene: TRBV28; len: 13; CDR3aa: ASSSAGGGNSPLH
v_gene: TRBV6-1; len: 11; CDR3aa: ATGGVGQETQY
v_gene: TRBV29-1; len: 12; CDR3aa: SVEDSPSGRTAF
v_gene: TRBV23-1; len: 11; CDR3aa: ASSHPDGYGYT
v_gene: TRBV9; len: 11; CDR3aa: ASSPRLAGGQF
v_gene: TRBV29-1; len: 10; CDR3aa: SVGQIEETQY
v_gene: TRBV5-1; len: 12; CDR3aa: ASSSRVDRVDAF
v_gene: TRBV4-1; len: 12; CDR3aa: ASSRRDRDQPQH
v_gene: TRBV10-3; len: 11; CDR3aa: AIRDRGNTEAF
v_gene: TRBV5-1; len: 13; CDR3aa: ASSLTWTPDSPLH
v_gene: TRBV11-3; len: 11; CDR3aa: ASSRTGGLGYT